This passage covers 17 T cell receptor beta chains from one sample sequenced in a study of T cells in Graves' hyperthyroidism and ophthalmopathy. TCR beta CDR3 sequences were amplified from RNA transcripts. The HTBI set primed first-round TCR CDR3 RT-PCR. Each CDR3 protein is one row after TCRdb ran MiXCR on the multiplex PCR reads. The profile shows about 720,000 distinct CDR3 sequences, less than 20% of them singletons. The sample taken for sequencing was blood. The receptors originated from a young man with Graves' hyperthyroidism.

This clonotype was counted between two and nine times. The chain couples TRBV5-1 to TRBJ2-1; weak D call: TRBD2 (6 bases). The V and J ends lost 3 bases and 4 bases respectively, with 14 bases between them. Germline lookup yields CDR1 SGHRS and CDR2 YFSETQ. This CDR3 has 15 amino acids. CDR3 in amino acids: CASSWGDWNYNEQFF. CDR3 sequence (DNA): TGCGCCAGCAGCTGGGGGGACTGGAATTACAATGAGCAGTTCTTC.

This clonotype occurred many times. This chain connects TRBV28 to TRBJ1-1; 8 bases agree with TRBD1. The germline V gene encodes CDR1 MDHEN and CDR2 SYDVKM. Losses at the gene ends were 3 bases for V and 7 bases for J; bases not matched to a gene: 4. The CDR3 runs 13 residues. In nucleotides, the CDR3 is TGTGCCAGCAGTTTTCAGGGGGCTGGTGAAGCTTTCTTT. The encoded protein is CASSFQGAGEAFF.

The chain carries TRBV19 and TRBJ1-1, with D possibly TRBD1 on 6 matching bases. Trimming removed 8 bases at V and 0 bases at J, with 19 bases between. In germline, CDR1 is LNHDA, CDR2 SQIVND (reference sequence). This CDR3 has 16 residues. The CDR3 spells CASGTLTSPLNTEAFF. In DNA form, the CDR3 reads TGTGCCAGTGGGACACTGACGAGCCCGTTGAACACTGAAGCTTTCTTT.

This clonotype has ten or more counts. V gene TRBV10-3 combines with J gene TRBJ2-1; 10 nucleotides agree with TRBD2. Looked up from germline, CDR1 is ENHRY and CDR2 is SYGVKD. The CDR3 sequence is 17 residues long. The V gene end was trimmed by 4 bases and the J gene end by 5 bases; junction bases not matched to a gene: 11. The CDR3 DNA follows: TGTGCCATCAGTGCGCTAGTCAAACTAGCGGGAAACAATGAGCAGTTCTTC. This encodes CAISALVKLAGNNEQFF.

This clonotype came up many times. CDR3 amino acids: CASSPRWAIGVFGYGYTF. In DNA form, the CDR3 reads TGTGCCAGCAGTCCCAGGTGGGCGATAGGGGTCTTCGGCTATGGCTACACCTTC. This chain links TRBV28 with TRBJ1-2, with a possible D match to TRBD1 (5 bases). Germline V CDR1 and CDR2: MDHEN, SYDVKM. This CDR3 has 18 residues. Trimming removed 5 bases at V and 4 bases at J, with 26 bases between.

This clonotype was seen a handful of times. The CDR3 spells CASSLTPSATQYF. The CDR3 bases are TGTGCCAGCAGCTTAACGCCAAGCGCGACCCAGTACTTC. The V call is TRBV7-3, the J call TRBJ2-5; D gene uncertain. This CDR3 region has 13 residues. Trimming pared 0 bases from V and 7 bases from J, leaving 9 bases between. Per the germline V gene, CDR1 is SGHTA and CDR2 is FQGTGA.

V and J are TRBV11-2 and TRBJ2-5; D unresolved. CDR1 and CDR2 (germline): SGHAT, FQNNGV. V was pared by 5 bases and J by 0 bases, with 10 bases between. There are 14 residues in the CDR3. Here the CDR3 DNA reads TGTGCCAGCAGCCCCTTTATTGACCAAGAGACCCAGTACTTC. This translates into CASSPFIDQETQYF.

This clonotype was counted between two and nine times. This chain uses TRBV28 with TRBJ1-1; maybe TRBD1 (6 bases). Deletions cut 5 bases from V and 4 bases from J, with 14 bases between. Germline V gene lookup returns CDR1 MDHEN and CDR2 SYDVKM. The CDR3 is 14 amino acids. DNA for the CDR3: TGTGCCAGCAGTATCGCTCAGGGGACCACTGAAGCTTTCTTT. Translation gives CASSIAQGTTEAFF.

This clonotype was seen ten or more times. The V and J genes are TRBV6-1 and TRBJ2-7; 9 bases align to TRBD2. CDR1 is MNHNS and CDR2 is SASEGT in the germline V gene. Losses at the gene ends were 5 bases for V and 4 bases for J; bases not matched to a gene: 12. The CDR3 covers 16 residues. The CDR3, as DNA: TGTGCCAGCAGTCCCCACTTAGCGGGAGTGGATTACGAGCAGTACTTC. This encodes CASSPHLAGVDYEQYF.

V gene TRBV28 combines with J gene TRBJ2-7; D is ambiguous. The CDR3 contains 14 residues. Trimming cost V 6 bases and J 2 bases, with 14 bases left between them. Germline loops: CDR1 MDHEN, CDR2 SYDVKM. The CDR3 DNA sequence: TGTGCCAGCAGATCCAGGCCCGGTACCTACGAGCAGTACTTC. This encodes CASRSRPGTYEQYF.

This clonotype was seen repeatedly, ten times or more. The chain recombines TRBV18 with TRBJ2-1; TRBD1 or TRBD2 may be the D gene (5 bases each). Trimming left V 6 bases short and J 1 base short, with 16 bases between. Germline CDR1 reads KGHSH; CDR2 reads LQKENI. CDR3 length: 16 residues. The DNA for the CDR3 is TGTGCCAGCTCTCCTTCGGGGCAGACTTCCTACAATGAGCAGTTCTTC. Its protein product is CASSPSGQTSYNEQFF.

The J gene is TRBJ2-7, the V gene TRBV7-9; 7 bases align to TRBD1. The CDR3 loop spans 13 amino acids. With V trimmed by 2 bases and J by 5 bases, 3 bases remained unmatched. Germline V gives CDR1 SEHNR, CDR2 FQNEAQ (reference sequence). The CDR3 bases are TGTGCCAGCAGCTTAACAGGGGTGAACGAGCAGTACTTC. Amino acid sequence: CASSLTGVNEQYF.

This clonotype has ten or more counts. This rearrangement joins TRBV12-3 or TRBV12-4 to TRBJ2-1; no definite D call. This CDR3 is built from 16 residues. With 7 bases removed from V and 4 bases from J, the gap between germline ends came to 20 bases. The CDR3 spells CASTRGERFPYNEQFF. The CDR3 DNA reads TGTGCCAGCACCCGCGGAGAGCGCTTCCCGTACAATGAGCAGTTCTTC.

Many counts were recorded for this clonotype. The genes are TRBV3-1 and TRBJ1-5; D gene uncertain. Trimming shortened V by 1 base and J by 2 bases, and 9 bases separated the two germline ends. Germline V lookup: CDR1 LGHDT, CDR2 YNNKEL (reference sequence). The CDR3 has 15 residues. CDR3 residues: CASSQGGGGNQPQHF. The CDR3 DNA is TGTGCCAGCAGCCAAGGGGGTGGTGGCAATCAGCCCCAGCATTTT.

There are a few counts of this clonotype. The gene calls are TRBV5-4 and TRBJ2-5, with D maybe TRBD1 (6 bases). CDR1 SGHNT and CDR2 YYREEE come from the germline V gene (reference sequence). This CDR3 spans 15 amino acids. V shed 4 bases and J shed 2 bases, with 15 bases lying between them. Here the CDR3 DNA reads TGTGCCAGCAGCCACAGGGCCGTGGGACAAGAGACCCAGTACTTC. Protein sequence: CASSHRAVGQETQYF.

Note on this clonotype: The junction differs from germline at one of its ends, possibly a read error. This chain joins TRBV12-3 or TRBV12-4 and TRBJ1-5; TRBD1 matches 7 bases. The CDR3 runs 13 residues. Here the CDR3 reads CTSGDRDNQPQHF. For the CDR3, the DNA is TGTACCAGCGGTGACAGGGACAATCAGCCCCAGCATTTT.

This clonotype was seen repeatedly, ten times or more. The chain is built from TRBV5-1 and TRBJ2-1; D possibly corresponds to TRBD2 (6 bases). This CDR3 region has 15 residues. Germline V gene data show CDR1 as SGHRS and CDR2 as YFSETQ. Trimming shortened V by 1 base and J by 6 bases, and 14 bases separated the two germline ends. Written as DNA, the CDR3 is TGCGCCAGCAGCTTGAACCGGGAGACTGGCAATGAGCAGTTCTTC. Amino acids: CASSLNRETGNEQFF.